Each of the 15 T cell receptor beta chains below was sequenced from the same sample in a study of beta chain features in type 1 diabetes (dated by TCRdb to 2016 to 2019). The library was prepared using the immunoSEQ multiplex PCR assay. The High Capacity cDNA Reverse Transcription Kit was used to reverse transcribe all of the isolated RNA, meaning that expressed TCRB transcripts were what got sequenced. In TCRdb, the immuneACCESS table is reduced to in-frame sequences with V and J assigned. These tables do not hold every clone; where another copy was compared, an unresolved V gene accounts for under half, and the others remain unexplained. The sample includes roughly 450,000 clones, with roughly an eighth observed a single time. The ten largest clones add up to over 0.035% of the sample. Sequencing used naive CD4+ T cells from blood. Explained via the paper, the cell subset or site label denotes: true naive CD4+ T cells. These receptors originate from a woman aged 18-29 years in good health.

The chain recombines TRBV7-2 with TRBJ2-5; D perhaps matches TRBD2 (5 bases). The CDR3 runs 14 residues. Trimming removed 4 bases from V and 5 bases from J, with 14 bases in between. The V gene's germline CDR1 is SGHTA and CDR2 FQGNSA. The CDR3 is CASSSRWRVETQYF. The CDR3, as DNA: TGTGCCAGCAGCTCCCGGTGGCGGGTTGAGACCCAGTACTTC. Drawing the rest from reference TRBV7-2 and TRBJ2-5, the complete variable domain is GAGVSQSPSNKVTEKGKDVELRCDPISGHTALYWYRQSLGQGLEFLIYFQGNSAPDKSGLPSDRFSAERTGGSVSTLTIQRTQQEDSAVYLCASSSRWRVETQYFGPGTRLLVL.

In this sample, this clone turned up a few times. In DNA, the CDR3 is TGCGCCTCATCGATCGGGGCGGGCACTGAAGCTTTCTTT. Translated, it gives CASSIGAGTEAFF. The V call is TRBV4-3, the J call TRBJ1-1; the D gene is possibly TRBD1 (5 bases). The CDR3 covers 13 residues. Per germline, CDR1 LGHNA and CDR2 YSLEER. V was cut by 11 bases and J by 4 bases, with 17 bases left in between.

The J gene is TRBJ2-5, the V gene TRBV28, with D hard to call. CDR3 length equals 13 residues. V was trimmed by 3 bases and J by 2 bases, leaving 7 bases between them. The germline V gene encodes CDR1 MDHEN and CDR2 SYDVKM. The DNA of the CDR3 is TGTGCCAGCAGTTTGCGAAATCAAGAGACCCAGTACTTC. Encoded protein: CASSLRNQETQYF. The full variable domain, rest sourced from reference TRBV28 and TRBJ2-5, is DVKVTQSSRYLVKRTGEKVFLECVQDMDHENMFWYRQDPGLGLRLIYFSYDVKMKEKGDIPEGYSVSREKKERFSLILESASTNQTSMYLCASSLRNQETQYFGPGTRLLVL.

The rearrangement uses TRBV6-1 and TRBJ2-7; D ambiguous. This CDR3 spans 13 amino acids. The germline CDR1 and CDR2 sequences are MNHNS and SASEGT. Trimming removed 6 bases from V and 0 bases from J, with 9 bases in between. The CDR3 region is CASRDSRSYEQYF. The CDR3, as DNA: TGTGCCAGCAGGGATTCCCGCTCCTACGAGCAGTACTTC.

The J gene is TRBJ2-6, the V gene TRBV2; D is ambiguous. Trimming stripped 6 bases from V and 3 bases from J, with 6 bases between. The CDR3 sequence is 13 residues long. CDR1 is SNHLY, CDR2 FYNNEI, per germline. The CDR3 protein is CASRVNGANVLTF. For the CDR3, the DNA is TGTGCCAGCAGGGTAAATGGGGCCAACGTCCTGACTTTC.

This clone has a handful of counts. The V and J genes are TRBV4-3 and TRBJ2-5, with D perhaps TRBD1 or TRBD2 (7 bases each). Germline CDR1 and CDR2: LGHNA and YSLEER. V lost 0 bases and J 5 bases, leaving 16 bases between the germline ends. The CDR3 extends over 16 amino acids. The CDR3 sequence is CASSQDYVRGGETQYF. For the CDR3, the DNA is TGCGCCAGCAGCCAAGATTATGTCAGGGGGGGCGAGACCCAGTACTTC.

This clone was seen only a few times. CDR3 protein: CASSLEGLGRYEQYV. The CDR3 DNA sequence: TGTGCCAGCAGCTTGGAGGGGTTGGGCCGCTACGAGCAGTACGTC. The rearrangement links TRBV5-6 to TRBJ2-7; TRBD1 is a possible D gene (5 bases). The V end lost 0 bases, the J end lost 3 bases, and 13 bases lay between the germline ends. CDR3 length: 15 amino acids. From germline, CDR1 is SGHDT and CDR2 YYEEEE.

The CDR3, as DNA: TGTGCCAGCAGCCCCCGGCTACGGACAGATACGCAGTATTTT. Amino acids: CASSPRLRTDTQYF. V and J are TRBV7-3 and TRBJ2-3; D is unclear. V lost 5 bases, J lost 3 bases, and 12 bases lay in between. Germline-derived CDR1 and CDR2 are SGHTA and FQGTGA. The CDR3 is 14 residues long. Full variable domain (outside the CDR3, taken from reference TRBV7-3 and TRBJ2-3): GAGVSQTPSNKVTEKGKYVELRCDPISGHTALYWYRQSLGQGPEFLIYFQGTGAADDSGLPNDRFFAVRPEGSVSTLKIQRTERGDSAVYLCASSPRLRTDTQYFGPGTRLTVL.

This clone was recorded a few times. The CDR3 protein is CASSVVEGAAPLHF. CDR3 DNA: TGTGCCAGCAGCGTAGTTGAGGGGGCGGCACCCCTCCACTTT. V and J are TRBV9 and TRBJ1-6, with 7 bases fitting TRBD1. The J segment lost 11 bases and the V segment lost 0 bases, leaving 5 bases of the junction unmatched. CDR1 SGDLS and CDR2 YYNGEE come from the germline V gene. This CDR3 is built from 14 residues.

The V gene is TRBV5-1, the J gene TRBJ1-6; D gene uncertain. Germline CDR1 and CDR2: SGHRS and YFSETQ. The CDR3 is made up of 16 amino acids. Trimming removed 2 bases at V and 7 bases at J, with 16 bases between. CDR3 DNA: TGCGCCAGCAGCTTATTGCAGGCCGACGGCAATTCACCCCTCCACTTT. The encoded protein is CASSLLQADGNSPLHF.

This clone was recorded a few times. The chain couples TRBV4-3 to TRBJ2-1, with 7 bases aligning to TRBD2. This CDR3 comprises 13 residues. From germline, CDR1 is LGHNA and CDR2 YSLEER. Trimming took 3 bases from V and 9 from J; bases not matched to a gene: 5. The CDR3 spells CASSHPGLSEQFF. In DNA form, the CDR3 reads TGCGCCAGCAGCCATCCGGGACTATCTGAGCAGTTCTTC.

This clone was observed a few times. The chain couples TRBV4-3 to TRBJ1-1; TRBD1 is a possible D gene (5 bases). The V end was cut by 4 bases, the J end by 0 bases, with 15 bases between. Germline-derived CDR1 and CDR2 are LGHNA and YSLEER. This CDR3 is 16 amino acids long. The CDR3 DNA reads TGCGCCAGCAGCCCGCTCACGGGGGAGATGAACACTGAAGCTTTCTTT. Its translation is CASSPLTGEMNTEAFF.

CDR3 DNA: TGTGCCAGCAGCGTAGTTCCAGCTAGCTCCTACAATGAGCAGTTCTTC. This codes for CASSVVPASSYNEQFF. The chain recombines TRBV9 with TRBJ2-1, with unresolved D. The V and J ends lost 0 bases and 0 bases respectively, with 10 bases between them. CDR1 SGDLS and CDR2 YYNGEE come from the germline V gene. The CDR3 has 16 residues. Supplemented by reference TRBV9 and TRBJ2-1, the full variable domain reads DSGVTQTPKHLITATGQRVTLRCSPRSGDLSVYWYQQSLDQGLQFLIQYYNGEERAKGNILERFSAQQFPDLHSELNLSSLELGDSALYFCASSVVPASSYNEQFFGPGTRLTVL.

The rearrangement uses TRBV13 and TRBJ2-1; D is possibly TRBD1 (5 bases). In germline, CDR1 is PRHDT, CDR2 FYEKMQ (reference sequence). The CDR3 runs to 15 residues. V was trimmed by 1 base and J by 0 bases, leaving 7 bases between them. CDR3 DNA sequence: TGTGCCAGCAGCTTAGAGGGGATCTCCTACAATGAGCAGTTCTTC. Amino acids: CASSLEGISYNEQFF. The whole variable domain, filled in from reference TRBV13 and TRBJ2-1, reads AAGVIQSPRHLIKEKRETATLKCYPIPRHDTVYWYQQGPGQDPQFLISFYEKMQSDKGSIPDRFSAQQFSDYHSELNMSSLELGDSALYFCASSLEGISYNEQFFGPGTRLTVL.

The chain carries TRBV6-1 and TRBJ2-1; D perhaps matches TRBD2 (5 bases). V dropped 2 bases and J dropped 0 bases, with 11 bases sitting between them. The CDR3 has 16 amino acids. From germline, CDR1 is MNHNS and CDR2 SASEGT. CDR3 region: CASSETQRSSYNEQFF. Here the CDR3 DNA reads TGTGCCAGCAGTGAAACACAGCGGAGCTCCTACAATGAGCAGTTCTTC.